The rows below give T cell receptor beta chains drawn from one sample of a study of beta chain features in type 1 diabetes. The table came from immunoSEQ multiplex PCR; TCRdb's copy has only in-frame clones and leaves some out. The table records under 300,000 clones, around 13% of them present only once. The sample taken for sequencing was naive CD4+ T cells from blood. The receptors were gathered from a young man with type 1 diabetes. Both conserved end residues are part of each CDR3. The D gene is left open where the match is weak. A row's size may be missing; if present it is once, few, many or a size class.

j_gene: TRBJ2-3; abundance: -; d_gene: TRBD2; v_gene: TRBV5-1; CDR3aa: CASSFTGGEDTQYF; CDR3nt: TGCGCCAGCAGCTTCACGGGAGGGGAAGATACGCAGTATTTT
j_gene: TRBJ2-3; abundance: -; d_gene: TRBD1; v_gene: TRBV5-1; CDR3aa: CASSPAGTGSDTQYF; CDR3nt: TGCGCCAGCAGCCCCGCCGGGACAGGGTCAGATACGCAGTATTTT
j_gene: TRBJ2-6; abundance: few; d_gene: -; v_gene: TRBV10-3; CDR3aa: CAISRDESGANVLTF; CDR3nt: TGTGCCATCAGTAGAGATGAATCTGGGGCCAACGTCCTGACTTTC
j_gene: TRBJ2-7; abundance: few; d_gene: TRBD2; v_gene: TRBV5-1; CDR3aa: CASSPEVAGGLEQYF; CDR3nt: TGCGCCAGCAGCCCGGAGGTAGCGGGAGGGCTCGAGCAGTACTTC
j_gene: TRBJ2-3; abundance: -; d_gene: TRBD2; v_gene: TRBV2; CDR3aa: CASSSGLAGVTDTQYF; CDR3nt: TGTGCCAGCAGTTCTGGACTAGCGGGGGTTACAGATACGCAGTATTTT
j_gene: TRBJ2-2; abundance: -; d_gene: -; v_gene: TRBV5-4; CDR3aa: CASSLRVIGNTGELFF; CDR3nt: TGTGCCAGCAGCTTAAGAGTTATCGGGAACACCGGGGAGCTGTTTTTT
j_gene: TRBJ2-7; abundance: -; d_gene: TRBD1; v_gene: TRBV4-2; CDR3aa: CASSPQGALDEQYF; CDR3nt: TGTGCCAGCAGCCCCCAGGGGGCTTTGGACGAGCAGTACTTC
j_gene: TRBJ1-5; abundance: few; d_gene: -; v_gene: TRBV6-6; CDR3aa: CASSYPGGVDQPQHF; CDR3nt: TGTGCCAGCAGTTACCCTGGAGGGGTGGATCAGCCCCAGCATTTT
j_gene: TRBJ1-5; abundance: few; d_gene: TRBD1; v_gene: TRBV5-1; CDR3aa: CASSPDRGQQPQHF; CDR3nt: TGCGCCAGCAGCCCGGACAGGGGACAGCAGCCCCAGCATTTT
j_gene: TRBJ2-5; abundance: few; d_gene: -; v_gene: TRBV5-1; CDR3aa: CASSLWTAYQETQYF; CDR3nt: TGCGCCAGCAGCTTGTGGACAGCGTACCAAGAGACCCAGTACTTC